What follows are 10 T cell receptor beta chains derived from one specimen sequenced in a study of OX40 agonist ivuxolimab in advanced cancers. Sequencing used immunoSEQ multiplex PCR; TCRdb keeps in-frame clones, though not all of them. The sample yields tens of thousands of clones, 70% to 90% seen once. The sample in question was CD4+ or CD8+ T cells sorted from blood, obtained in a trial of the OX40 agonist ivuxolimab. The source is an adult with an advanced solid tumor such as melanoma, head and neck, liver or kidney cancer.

Here the CDR3 reads CASSLTGVDYGYTF. CDR3 in DNA: TGTGCCAGCAGCTTAACTGGGGTGGACTATGGCTACACCTTC. The chain joins TRBV7-9 to TRBJ1-2; D gene uncertain. Germline V gene lookup returns CDR1 SEHNR and CDR2 FQNEAQ (reference sequence). V lost 2 bases and J lost 3, with 10 bases in between. The CDR3 is 14 amino acids.

As DNA, the CDR3 is TGTGCCAGGCCACTCAGCGGGGGGAACACCGGGGAGCTGTTTTTT. Translating gives CARPLSGGNTGELFF. This chain uses TRBV6-4 with TRBJ2-2, with 8 bases matching TRBD2. Trimming removed 9 bases from V and 1 base from J; junction bases left unmatched: 7. Looked up from germline, CDR1 is MRHNA and CDR2 is SNTAGT. CDR3 length equals 15 residues.

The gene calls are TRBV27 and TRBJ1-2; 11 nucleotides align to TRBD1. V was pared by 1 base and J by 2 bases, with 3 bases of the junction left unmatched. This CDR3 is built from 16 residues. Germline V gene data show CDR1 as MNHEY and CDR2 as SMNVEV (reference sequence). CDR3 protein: CASSLLGTGGNYGYTF. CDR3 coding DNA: TGTGCCAGCAGTTTATTGGGGACAGGGGGGAACTATGGCTACACCTTC.

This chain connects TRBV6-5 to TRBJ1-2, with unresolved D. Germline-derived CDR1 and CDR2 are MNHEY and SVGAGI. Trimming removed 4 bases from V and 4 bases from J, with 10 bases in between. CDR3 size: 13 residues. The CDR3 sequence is CASSSSHGYGYTF. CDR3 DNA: TGTGCCAGCAGTTCCAGCCACGGCTATGGCTACACCTTC.

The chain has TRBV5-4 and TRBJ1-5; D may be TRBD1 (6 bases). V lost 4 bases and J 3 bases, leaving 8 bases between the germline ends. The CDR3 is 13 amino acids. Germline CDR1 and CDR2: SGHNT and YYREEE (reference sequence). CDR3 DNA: TGTGCCAGCAGCCGGGACATCAATCAGCCCCAGCATTTT. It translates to CASSRDINQPQHF.

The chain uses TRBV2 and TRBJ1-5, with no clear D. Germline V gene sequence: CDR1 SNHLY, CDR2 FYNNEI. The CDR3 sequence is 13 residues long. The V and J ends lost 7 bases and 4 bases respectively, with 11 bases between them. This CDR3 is CASKAGRNQPQHF. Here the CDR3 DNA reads TGTGCCAGCAAAGCTGGTCGGAATCAGCCCCAGCATTTT.

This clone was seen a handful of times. CDR3 coding DNA: TGTGCCAGCTGGGGAGGGCGTGAACTGAACACTGAAGCTTTCTTT. It specifies CASWGGRELNTEAFF. V usage is TRBV5-3 and J usage is TRBJ1-1; D gene ambiguous. TRBV5-3 is designated an ORF whose function remains uncertain. The V gene lost 8 bases and the J gene lost 0 bases, with 17 bases spanning the gap. CDR3 length: 15 residues.

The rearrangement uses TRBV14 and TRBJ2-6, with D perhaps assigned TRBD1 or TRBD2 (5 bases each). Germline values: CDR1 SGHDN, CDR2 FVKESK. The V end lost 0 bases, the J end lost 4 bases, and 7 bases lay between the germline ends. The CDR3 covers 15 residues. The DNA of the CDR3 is TGTGCCAGCAGCCAAGACCGGGGCGGGGCCAACGTCCTGACTTTC. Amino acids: CASSQDRGGANVLTF.

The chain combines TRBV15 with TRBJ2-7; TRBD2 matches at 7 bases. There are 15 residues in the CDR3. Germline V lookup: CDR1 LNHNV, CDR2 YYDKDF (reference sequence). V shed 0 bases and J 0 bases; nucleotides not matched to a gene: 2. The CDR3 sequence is CATSRDASGSYEQYF. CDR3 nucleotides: TGTGCCACCAGCAGAGATGCTAGCGGCTCCTACGAGCAGTACTTC.

This CDR3 is CASSTHGQGGSEKLFF. CDR3 DNA: TGCGCCAGCAGCACCCATGGACAGGGTGGCAGTGAAAAACTGTTTTTT. The V and J genes are TRBV5-1 and TRBJ1-4, with 8 nucleotides matching TRBD1. The V segment lost 4 bases and the J segment 7 bases; nucleotides outside the gene matches: 12. Germline loops: CDR1 SGHRS, CDR2 YFSETQ. The CDR3 is 16 amino acids.